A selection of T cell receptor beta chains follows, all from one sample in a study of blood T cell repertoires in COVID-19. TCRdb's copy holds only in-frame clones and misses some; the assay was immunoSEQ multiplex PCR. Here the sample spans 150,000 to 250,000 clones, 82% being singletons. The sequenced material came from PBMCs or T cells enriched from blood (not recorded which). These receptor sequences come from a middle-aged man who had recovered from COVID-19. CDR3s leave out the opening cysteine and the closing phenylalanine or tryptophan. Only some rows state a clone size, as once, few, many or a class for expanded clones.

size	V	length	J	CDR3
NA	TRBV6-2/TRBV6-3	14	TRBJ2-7	ASSRILAGGSYEQY
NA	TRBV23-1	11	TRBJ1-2	ASSQSTNYGYT
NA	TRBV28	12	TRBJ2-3	ASSTSGHTDTQY
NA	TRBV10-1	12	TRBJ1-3	ASRGTGSGNTIY
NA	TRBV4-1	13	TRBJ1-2	ASSQDGQAYYGYT
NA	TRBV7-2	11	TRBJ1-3	ASSLPGGNTIY
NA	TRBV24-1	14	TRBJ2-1	ATSDSSASSYNEQF
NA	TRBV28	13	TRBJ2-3	ASGESTANPDTQY
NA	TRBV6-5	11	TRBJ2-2	ASRRTSAGELF
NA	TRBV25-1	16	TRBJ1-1	ASSELSGQERAGTEAF
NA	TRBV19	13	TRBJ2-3	ASRYGSLGTDTQY
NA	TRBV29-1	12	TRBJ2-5	SVDRGQGSKTQY
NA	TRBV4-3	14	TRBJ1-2	ASSQDKSRNNYGYT
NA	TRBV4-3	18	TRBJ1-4	ASSQNPRHSQLATNEKLF
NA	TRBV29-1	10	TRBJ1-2	SVERGGDGYT
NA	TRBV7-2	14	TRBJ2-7	ASSLAWIGGGHEQY
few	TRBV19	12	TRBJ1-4	ASSTRAAGEKLF
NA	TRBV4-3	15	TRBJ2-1	ASSQARGTSGYNEQF
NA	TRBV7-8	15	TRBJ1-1	ASSLEGQGALNTEAF
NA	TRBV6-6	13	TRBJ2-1	ASSSTSGKYNEQF
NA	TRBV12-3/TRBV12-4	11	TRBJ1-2	ATGRSTPNGYT
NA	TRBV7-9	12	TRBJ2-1	ASSLVIAGNEQF
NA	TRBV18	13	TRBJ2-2	ASSLQSANTGELF
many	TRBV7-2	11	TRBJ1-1	ASSLVQNTEAF
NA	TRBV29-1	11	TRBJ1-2	SGGDRRSYGYT
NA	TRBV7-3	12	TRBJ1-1	ASSLRQGDTEAF
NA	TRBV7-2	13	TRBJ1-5	ASSKNTGESQPQH
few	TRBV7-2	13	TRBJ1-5	ASSGGPGGNQPQH
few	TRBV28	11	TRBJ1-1	ASSFMSNTEAF
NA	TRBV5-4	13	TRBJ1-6	ASSRTGNYNSPLH
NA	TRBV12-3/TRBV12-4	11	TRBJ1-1	ASNLQGNTEAF
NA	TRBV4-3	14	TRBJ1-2	ASSQGRRGQGEGYT
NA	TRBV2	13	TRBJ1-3	ASREGLLTGNTIY
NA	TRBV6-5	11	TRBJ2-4	ASLEIAKNIQY
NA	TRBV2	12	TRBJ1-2	ASKPPTGNYGYT
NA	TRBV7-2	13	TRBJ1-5	ASSLASYSNQPQH
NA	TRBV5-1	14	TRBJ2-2	ASSRSSGRRAGELF
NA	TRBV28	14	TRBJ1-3	ASSSYDRRAGNTIY
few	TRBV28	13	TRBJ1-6	ASSANTGRDSPLH
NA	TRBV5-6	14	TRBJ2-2	ASSLVAGLNTGELF
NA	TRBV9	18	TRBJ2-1	ASSAPGEGSSGRKYNEQF
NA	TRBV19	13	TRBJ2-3	ASVPGQGGSDTQY
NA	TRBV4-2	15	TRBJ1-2	ASSQDGTGSTNYGYT
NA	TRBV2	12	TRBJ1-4	ASLRLATNEKLF
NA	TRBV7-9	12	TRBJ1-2	ASSIGGEGYGYT
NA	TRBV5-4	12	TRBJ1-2	ASSVNRGNYGYT
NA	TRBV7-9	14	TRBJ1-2	ASSLELTGGDYGYT
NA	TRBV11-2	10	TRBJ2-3	ASSLAGDTQY
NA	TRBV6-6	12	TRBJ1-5	ASIVGQGRQPQH
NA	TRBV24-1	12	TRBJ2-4	ATSDADDKNIQY
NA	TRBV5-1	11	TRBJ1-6	ASSLAGRSPLH
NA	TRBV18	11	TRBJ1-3	ASSSDRGNTIY
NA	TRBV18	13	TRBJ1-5	ASSPTAGSAQPQH
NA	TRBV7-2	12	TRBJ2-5	ASSPSGTVKTQY
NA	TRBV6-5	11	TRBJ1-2	ASRIGQNYGYT
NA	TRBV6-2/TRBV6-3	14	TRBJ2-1	ASSYDDSGRENEQF
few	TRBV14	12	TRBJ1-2	ASSQANQGFGYT
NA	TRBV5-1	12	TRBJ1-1	ASSLESWNTEAF
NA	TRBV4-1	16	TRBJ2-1	ASSQDPLAAGAYNEQF
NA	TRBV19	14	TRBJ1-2	ASFPTGTGGRYGYT